These 11 T cell receptor beta chains originate from one sample sequenced in a study of blood T cell repertoires in COVID-19. This table comes from immunoSEQ multiplex PCR, and its TCRdb copy is limited to in-frame clones, with some not included. The sample has around 400,000 clones, approximately 93% seen once. The sequenced material came from PBMCs or T cells enriched from blood (not recorded which). These receptors were collected from a woman between 40 and 50 years old who had been exposed to COVID-19.

The chain is built from TRBV11-3 and TRBJ1-1; maybe TRBD1 (5 bases). CDR1 SGHNT and CDR2 YENEEA come from the germline V gene. V was shortened by 5 bases and J by 0 bases, with 13 bases between the two germline ends. The CDR3 has 15 amino acids. The CDR3 nucleotides are TGTGCCAGCAGCCCACGTCGGGGGATGAACACTGAAGCTTTCTTT. This codes for CASSPRRGMNTEAFF.

The V and J genes are TRBV6-5 and TRBJ1-2; tentative D call: TRBD1 (6 bases). V lost 5 bases and J lost 2, with 12 bases in between. Germline assignment: CDR1 MNHEY and CDR2 SVGAGI. The CDR3 has 14 amino acids. The CDR3 sequence: CASSTTGLNYGYTF. Here the CDR3 DNA reads TGTGCCAGCAGTACCACAGGGTTGAACTATGGCTACACCTTC.

The chain carries TRBV29-1 and TRBJ1-1; 9 nucleotides match TRBD1. The germline CDR1 and CDR2 sequences are SQVTM and ANQGSEA. The V segment lost 4 bases and the J segment 11 bases; nucleotides outside the gene matches: 11. CDR3 length: 13 residues. The CDR3 loop is CSVAPGQGGTAFF. The CDR3 nucleotides read TGCAGCGTTGCTCCGGGACAGGGCGGTACGGCTTTCTTT.

This chain uses TRBV2 with TRBJ1-1; 8 nucleotides match TRBD1. V dropped 6 bases and J dropped 5; count of bases not matched to a gene: 11. The germline CDR1 and CDR2 sequences are SNHLY and FYNNEI. The CDR3 extends over 15 amino acids. The CDR3 region is CASRSGQGLGTEAFF. CDR3 DNA sequence: TGTGCCAGCAGGTCTGGACAGGGATTGGGAACTGAAGCTTTCTTT.

As concerns this clone: This sample also contains other DNA sequences that code for the same CDR3. V and J are TRBV9 and TRBJ2-3, with 11 bases aligning to TRBD2. The germline gives CDR1 SGDLS, CDR2 YYNGEE. After removal of 0 bases from V and 2 bases from J, the junction contained 5 bases not matched to a gene. This CDR3 has 17 residues. The CDR3 is CASSVDASGRHTDTQYF. CDR3 DNA sequence: TGTGCCAGCAGCGTAGATGCTAGCGGGAGGCACACAGATACGCAGTATTTT.

This clone came up once. The rearrangement joins TRBV19 to TRBJ1-1, with 10 positions matching TRBD1. The CDR3 consists of 14 residues. Germline CDR1 LNHDA, CDR2 SQIVND (reference sequence). The V and J ends lost 4 bases and 4 bases, in that order; junction bases with no gene match: 3. CDR3 region: CASSTRTGGTEAFF. CDR3 nucleotides: TGTGCCAGTAGTACGCGGACAGGGGGCACTGAAGCTTTCTTT.

The chain is built from TRBV15 and TRBJ1-5; 8 nucleotides line up with TRBD1. Per germline, CDR1 LNHNV and CDR2 YYDKDF (reference sequence). The CDR3 has 15 amino acids. The junction had 6 bases not matched to a gene; V was cut back by 0 bases and J by 8 bases. The CDR3 region is CATSRDRAGGKPQHF. The CDR3 DNA is TGTGCCACCAGCAGAGATCGTGCAGGGGGCAAGCCCCAGCATTTT.

The V and J genes are TRBV27 and TRBJ2-7; 11 bases fit TRBD1. The CDR3 extends over 16 amino acids. The germline V gene has CDR1 MNHEY and CDR2 SMNVEV (reference sequence). The V gene end was trimmed by 6 bases and the J gene end by 1 base; junction bases not matched to a gene: 8. CDR3 DNA: TGTGCCAGCAGAAGACTAGGGACAGGGGGGTCCTACGAGCAGTACTTC. It specifies CASRRLGTGGSYEQYF.

The CDR3 region has the DNA TGTGCCAGCAGCGTCGACAGGGGGCTTGTGTTGGCCAAAAACATTCAGTACTTC. Translating it yields CASSVDRGLVLAKNIQYF. The chain has TRBV9 and TRBJ2-4, with 10 bases fitting TRBD1. Germline V gene lookup returns CDR1 SGDLS and CDR2 YYNGEE. V shed 2 bases and J 1 base; nucleotides not matched to a gene: 9. The CDR3 has 18 residues.

This CDR3 is CASSLRPGTANEKLFF. DNA for the CDR3: TGTGCCAGTAGTCTTAGGCCCGGGACAGCTAATGAAAAACTGTTTTTT. The chain combines TRBV19 with TRBJ1-4; 7 nucleotides line up with TRBD1. Germline assignment: CDR1 LNHDA and CDR2 SQIVND (reference sequence). The CDR3 totals 16 residues. Trimming took 5 bases from V and 3 from J; bases not matched to a gene: 9. Together with reference TRBV19 and TRBJ1-4, the CDR3 gives the full variable domain: DGGITQSPKYLFRKEGQNVTLSCEQNLNHDAMYWYRQDPGQGLRLIYYSQIVNDFQKGDIAEGYSVSREKKESFPLTVTSAQKNPTAFYLCASSLRPGTANEKLFFGSGTQLSVL.

This clone was detected only once. This chain uses TRBV11-3 with TRBJ2-2, with D maybe TRBD2 (5 bases). The germline V gene encodes CDR1 SGHNT and CDR2 YENEEA. The CDR3 is 14 amino acids. The V gene lost 1 base and the J gene lost 10 bases, with 13 bases spanning the gap. CDR3 sequence reads: CASSLGVLEAELFF. As DNA, the CDR3 is TGTGCCAGCAGCTTAGGCGTACTAGAAGCGGAGCTGTTTTTT.